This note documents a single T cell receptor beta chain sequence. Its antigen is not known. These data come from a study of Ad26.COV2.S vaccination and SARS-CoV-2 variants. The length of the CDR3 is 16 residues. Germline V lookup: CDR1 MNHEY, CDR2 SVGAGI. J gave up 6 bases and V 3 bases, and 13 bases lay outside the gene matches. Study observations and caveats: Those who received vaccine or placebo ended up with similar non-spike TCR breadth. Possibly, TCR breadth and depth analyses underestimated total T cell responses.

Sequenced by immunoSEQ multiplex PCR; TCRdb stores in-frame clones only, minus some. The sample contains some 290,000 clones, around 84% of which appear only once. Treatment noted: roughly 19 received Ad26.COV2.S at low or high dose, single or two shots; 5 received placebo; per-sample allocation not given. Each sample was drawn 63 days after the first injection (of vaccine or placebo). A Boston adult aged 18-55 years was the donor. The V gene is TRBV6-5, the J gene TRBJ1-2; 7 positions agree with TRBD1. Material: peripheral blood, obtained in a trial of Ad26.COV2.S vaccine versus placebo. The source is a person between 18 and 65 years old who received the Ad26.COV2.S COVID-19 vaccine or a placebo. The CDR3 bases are TGTGCCAGCAGTTATGATCCGAACCGGGACAGTAATGGCTACACCTTC. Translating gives CASSYDPNRDSNGYTF.